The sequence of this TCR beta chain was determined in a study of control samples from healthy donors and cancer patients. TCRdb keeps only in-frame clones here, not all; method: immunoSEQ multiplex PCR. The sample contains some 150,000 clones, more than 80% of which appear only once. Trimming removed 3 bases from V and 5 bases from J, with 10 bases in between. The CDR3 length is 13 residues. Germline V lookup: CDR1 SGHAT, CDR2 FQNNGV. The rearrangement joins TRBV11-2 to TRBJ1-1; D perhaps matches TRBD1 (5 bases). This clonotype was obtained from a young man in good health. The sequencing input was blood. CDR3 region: CASSLTRGTEAFF. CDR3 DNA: TGTGCCAGCAGCTTGACGAGGGGTACTGAAGCTTTCTTT.